One and the same sample provided the 32 T cell receptor beta chains below, sequenced in a study of blood T cells in healthy people across ages. The use of a sample-barcoded 5' primer and a J-beta primer mix characterized a second PCR of about 7 to 12 cycles. TCRdb itself ran the 5' RACE reads through MiXCR, one entry per CDR3 protein. The sample gives around 1,600,000 distinct CDR3 sequences, roughly 43% of which show up once; approximately 4.1% is in the top ten. Sequenced sample: blood. These receptors originate from a woman between 18 and 30 years old in good health.

CDR3 residues: CSVETSPSTDTQYF. The DNA for the CDR3 is TGCAGCGTTGAGACTTCTCCTAGCACAGATACGCAGTATTTT. This rearrangement joins TRBV29-1 to TRBJ2-3; no definite D call. The CDR3 totals 14 residues. Germline-derived CDR1 and CDR2 are SQVTM and ANQGSEA. Trimming left V 3 bases short and J 0 bases short, with 10 bases between.

The V call is TRBV20-1, the J call TRBJ2-5; 11 bases map to TRBD2. J was trimmed by 3 bases and V by 2 bases; bases with no gene match: 5. Germline V lookup: CDR1 DFQATT, CDR2 SNEGSKA (reference sequence). The CDR3 loop spans 15 amino acids. The CDR3 here is CSARKGTSGKETQYF. DNA for the CDR3: TGCAGTGCTAGAAAAGGGACTAGCGGCAAAGAGACCCAGTACTTC.

Turning to this clonotype: A much larger clone differs from this one at a single base, so this may be a read error. This chain connects TRBV20-1 to TRBJ2-1, with 7 nucleotides matching TRBD2. The CDR3 totals 12 residues. The V segment lost 5 bases and the J segment 5 bases; nucleotides outside the gene matches: 3. Per germline, CDR1 DFQATT and CDR2 SNEGSKA (reference sequence). In DNA form, the CDR3 reads TGCAGTGCTCCCGGGAGGCACAATGAGCAGTTCTTC. It yields the protein CSAPGRHNEQFF.

The rearrangement links TRBV7-2 to TRBJ1-1; no definite D call. V was clipped by 4 bases and J by 7 bases, with 13 bases between them. CDR1 is SGHTA and CDR2 is FQGNSA in the germline V gene. This CDR3 has 13 amino acids. The CDR3 loop is CASSSRAFLEAFF. The CDR3 DNA is TGTGCCAGCAGCTCACGGGCCTTTCTTGAAGCTTTCTTT.

The chain is built from TRBV4-3 and TRBJ2-7; 7 nucleotides align to TRBD1. The germline V gene has CDR1 LGHNA and CDR2 YSLEER. This CDR3 is built from 16 residues. With 1 base clipped from V and 2 bases from J, the junction kept 8 bases outside the gene matches. CDR3 residues: CASSQGALTGAYEQYF. For the CDR3, the DNA is TGCGCCAGCAGCCAAGGGGCCCTTACAGGGGCCTACGAGCAGTACTTC.

This rearrangement joins TRBV20-1 to TRBJ2-3, with 9 nucleotides matching TRBD2. J was trimmed by 5 bases and V by 6 bases; bases with no gene match: 6. Germline V lookup: CDR1 DFQATT, CDR2 SNEGSKA (reference sequence). CDR3 size: 13 residues. The CDR3 spells CSATLAGLDTQYF. The CDR3, as DNA: TGCAGTGCCACGCTAGCGGGGTTAGATACGCAGTATTTT.

V usage is TRBV20-1 and J usage is TRBJ2-7; D is possibly TRBD1 (5 bases). Germline V gene lookup returns CDR1 DFQATT and CDR2 SNEGSKA (reference sequence). The V and J ends lost 6 bases and 0 bases respectively, with 15 bases between them. The CDR3 totals 14 residues. The CDR3 nucleotides read TGCAGTGCCAGGGCCTTACTGAGCTCCTACGAGCAGTACTTC. Its translation is CSARALLSSYEQYF.

The chain has TRBV28 and TRBJ1-5; unclear D gene. Trimming took off 5 bases at V and 7 bases at J, with 15 bases between the two ends. Looked up from germline, CDR1 is MDHEN and CDR2 is SYDVKM. CDR3 size: 14 residues. The CDR3 here is CASSVPVRRQPQHF. For the CDR3, the DNA is TGTGCCAGCAGTGTTCCGGTGCGAAGGCAGCCCCAGCATTTT.

This clonotype has a count of ten or more. The chain couples TRBV6-2 or TRBV6-3 to TRBJ2-3; 8 positions match TRBD2. This CDR3 region has 12 residues. V was pared by 6 bases and J by 6 bases, with 2 bases of the junction left unmatched. CDR1 MNHEY and CDR2 SVGEGT come from the germline V gene. The CDR3 nucleotides are TGTGCCAGCAGGACTAGCGAGGATACGCAGTATTTT. This gives the protein CASRTSEDTQYF.

This chain links TRBV20-1 with TRBJ1-1, with a possible D match to TRBD1 (6 bases). Trimming removed 5 bases from V and 4 bases from J, with 20 bases in between. Per germline, CDR1 DFQATT and CDR2 SNEGSKA (reference sequence). The CDR3 sequence is 15 residues long. CDR3 nucleotides: TGCAGTGCTTCCCGCGTTGGGGGGGCTGGCACTGAAGCTTTCTTT. Amino acid sequence: CSASRVGGAGTEAFF.

The sample holds a few counts of this clonotype. The chain is built from TRBV7-2 and TRBJ1-4, with D unclear. Germline CDR1 reads SGHTA; CDR2 reads FQGNSA. Trimming took off 3 bases at V and 8 bases at J, with 13 bases between the two ends. CDR3 length equals 14 residues. The CDR3 DNA reads as TGTGCCAGCAGCTTTCGCAAGGAGGGAGAAAAACTGTTTTTT. This encodes CASSFRKEGEKLFF.

This chain links TRBV28 with TRBJ1-5; TRBD1 matches 9 bases. Unmatched junction bases numbered 8, after V lost 3 bases and J lost 5 bases. CDR3 size: 16 residues. From germline, CDR1 is MDHEN and CDR2 SYDVKM. The CDR3 here is CASSFLGQGPDQPQHF. DNA for the CDR3: TGTGCCAGCAGTTTCCTCGGACAGGGGCCCGATCAGCCCCAGCATTTT.

The V call is TRBV27, the J call TRBJ2-4; 8 nucleotides align to TRBD2. CDR1 MNHEY and CDR2 SMNVEV come from the germline V gene (reference sequence). CDR3 size: 16 residues. Trimming took 4 bases from V and 13 from J; bases not matched to a gene: 18. CDR3 protein: CASSSRAGGSYNEQYF. CDR3 nucleotides: TGTGCCAGCAGTTCCCGGGCGGGAGGTTCCTACAATGAGCAGTACTTC.

A few counts support this clonotype. This chain connects TRBV10-2 to TRBJ2-3; 9 nucleotides agree with TRBD2. The CDR3 has 15 amino acids. Germline CDR1 is WSHSY and CDR2 is SAAADI. With V trimmed by 5 bases and J by 5 bases, 8 bases remained unmatched. CDR3 protein: CASSKIAGVGDTQYF. Written as DNA, the CDR3 is TGCGCCAGCAGTAAAATAGCGGGAGTGGGAGATACGCAGTATTTT.

This chain links TRBV24-1 with TRBJ2-1; 16 bases match TRBD2. Per the germline V gene, CDR1 is KGHDR and CDR2 is SFDVKD. V gave up 3 bases and J gave up 6 bases; unmatched junction bases: 4. The CDR3 length is 17 residues. The CDR3 loop reads CATSDPGTSGRANEQFF. CDR3 sequence (DNA): TGTGCCACCAGTGATCCCGGGACTAGCGGGAGGGCCAATGAGCAGTTCTTC.

The chain couples TRBV3-1 to TRBJ2-3; D is undetermined. The germline gives CDR1 LGHDT, CDR2 YNNKEL (reference sequence). Trimming removed 1 base at V and 2 bases at J, with 10 bases between. The CDR3 loop spans 15 amino acids. In DNA form, the CDR3 reads TGTGCCAGCAGCCAAGGAAGGGTCCACACAGATACGCAGTATTTT. Its translation: CASSQGRVHTDTQYF.

The V call is TRBV12-3 or TRBV12-4, the J call TRBJ1-2; 11 bases match TRBD1. J gave up 7 bases and V 3 bases, and 7 bases lay outside the gene matches. The CDR3 runs to 15 residues. CDR3 nucleotides: TGTGCCAGCAGTTTGGACAGGGGGCCTTTTCTTGGCTACACCTTC. Translating it yields CASSLDRGPFLGYTF.

The chain joins TRBV15 to TRBJ1-1, with unresolved D. The V gene lost 4 bases and the J gene lost 0 bases, with 12 bases spanning the gap. CDR1 and CDR2 (germline): LNHNV, YYDKDF (reference sequence). This CDR3 region has 15 residues. In nucleotides, the CDR3 is TGTGCCACCAGCACCAAATCGGGTATGAACACTGAAGCTTTCTTT. Its protein product is CATSTKSGMNTEAFF.

The chain combines TRBV2 with TRBJ1-4; perhaps TRBD1 as D (5 bases). Germline CDR1 SNHLY, CDR2 FYNNEI. This CDR3 is 13 amino acids long. Trimming pared 8 bases from V and 5 bases from J, leaving 12 bases between. CDR3 sequence: CASGLGPNEKLFF. CDR3 nucleotide sequence: TGTGCCAGCGGCTTGGGGCCAAATGAAAAACTGTTTTTT.

Concerning this clonotype itself: A much more abundant neighbour one base away suggests this may be a read error. The rearrangement uses TRBV29-1 and TRBJ2-1; unclear D gene. V lost 7 bases to trimming and J lost 4 bases, with 23 bases between them. CDR1 is SQVTM and CDR2 is ANQGSEA in the germline V gene. This CDR3 spans 16 amino acids. Written as DNA, the CDR3 is TGCAGCGCCAAAGTGGGTCACGGATATTCTTACAATGAGCAGTTCTTC. Translated, it gives CSAKVGHGYSYNEQFF.

Only a few counts were recorded for this clonotype. The chain combines TRBV6-5 with TRBJ1-2; a possible D gene is TRBD1 (6 bases). Trimming took off 0 bases at V and 4 bases at J, with 12 bases between the two ends. The CDR3 has 15 amino acids. Per germline, CDR1 MNHEY and CDR2 SVGAGI. The CDR3 spells CASSYSSRGLYGYTF. CDR3 coding DNA: TGTGCCAGCAGTTACTCGTCCAGGGGACTCTATGGCTACACCTTC.

The chain combines TRBV4-1 with TRBJ2-7, with 10 bases aligning to TRBD1. The junction had 6 bases not matched to a gene; V was cut back by 1 base and J by 6 bases. Looked up from germline, CDR1 is MGHRA and CDR2 is YSYEKL. This CDR3 is 15 amino acids long. Here the CDR3 DNA reads TGCGCCAGCAGCCAAGTACTCGACAGGGGGCTCGAGCAGTACTTC. This sequence encodes CASSQVLDRGLEQYF.

The genes are TRBV25-1 and TRBJ2-6; tentatively, D is TRBD1 (6 bases). Germline CDR1 MGHDK, CDR2 SYGVNS. V was clipped by 8 bases and J by 0 bases, with 20 bases between them. The CDR3 totals 18 residues. CDR3 nucleotide sequence: TGTGCCAGCGCACTAGGGTCAGGGGATTCCTCTGGGGCCAACGTCCTGACTTTC. Amino acids: CASALGSGDSSGANVLTF. The variable domain in full, with the rest retrieved from reference TRBV25-1 and TRBJ2-6, is EADIYQTPRYLVIGTGKKITLECSQTMGHDKMYWYQQDPGMELHLIHYSYGVNSTEKGDLSSESTVSRIRTEHFPLTLESARPSHTSQYLCASALGSGDSSGANVLTFGAGSRLTVL.

CDR3 region: CASLLLYLVNEQYF. The CDR3 DNA is TGTGCCAGCCTCCTTCTATATCTAGTAAACGAGCAGTACTTC. The chain links TRBV28 to TRBJ2-7; D is unresolved. The V end lost 8 bases, the J end lost 5 bases, and 19 bases lay between the germline ends. Looked up from germline, CDR1 is MDHEN and CDR2 is SYDVKM. The CDR3 has 14 amino acids. The full variable domain, rest sourced from reference TRBV28 and TRBJ2-7, is DVKVTQSSRYLVKRTGEKVFLECVQDMDHENMFWYRQDPGLGLRLIYFSYDVKMKEKGDIPEGYSVSREKKERFSLILESASTNQTSMYLCASLLLYLVNEQYFGPGTRLTVT.

Remarks on this clonotype: A read error may produce the germline difference seen at one junction end. This rearrangement joins TRBV7-6 to TRBJ2-1; maybe TRBD2 (6 bases). The CDR3 covers 14 residues. Germline V gives CDR1 SGHVS, CDR2 FNYEAQ. The CDR3 is CASSLAPGRDEQFF. The CDR3, as DNA: TGTGCCAGCAGCCTAGCGCCAGGTCGCGATGAGCAGTTCTTC.

The gene calls are TRBV29-1 and TRBJ2-2, with unresolved D. From germline, CDR1 is SQVTM and CDR2 ANQGSEA. This CDR3 comprises 12 residues. CDR3 protein: CGAPAPSGELFF. DNA of the CDR3: TGCGGCGCTCCGGCCCCGTCCGGGGAGCTGTTTTTT.

The sample holds one count of this clonotype. This chain links TRBV29-1 with TRBJ2-7; 8 bases agree with TRBD2. From germline, CDR1 is SQVTM and CDR2 ANQGSEA. The CDR3 consists of 17 residues. With V trimmed by 5 bases and J by 7 bases, 22 bases remained unmatched. The CDR3 nucleotides are TGCAGCGTTACGGGGGGGCAGTACCGGACTTACATGAATGAGCAGTACTTC. Amino acid sequence: CSVTGGQYRTYMNEQYF.

This chain links TRBV20-1 with TRBJ2-3, with D possibly TRBD2 on 6 matching bases. The CDR3 is made up of 15 amino acids. V was shortened by 1 base and J by 6 bases, with 17 bases between the two germline ends. In germline, CDR1 is DFQATT, CDR2 SNEGSKA (reference sequence). The CDR3 loop is CSARASSERRDTQYF. CDR3 sequence (DNA): TGCAGTGCTAGAGCCTCTAGCGAGAGGCGGGATACGCAGTATTTT.

The chain employs TRBV29-1 and TRBJ2-1, with 8 positions matching TRBD2. With V trimmed by 7 bases and J by 9 bases, 11 bases remained unmatched. Germline V gives CDR1 SQVTM, CDR2 ANQGSEA. The CDR3 is made up of 13 amino acids. In DNA form, the CDR3 reads TGCAGCGCCGAACGCGGGGGGCAGGGTGAGCAGTTCTTC. It yields the protein CSAERGGQGEQFF.

The V and J genes are TRBV20-1 and TRBJ2-7; no reliable D call. The J call may be wrong; the DNA end is better matched by TRBJ2-5. In germline, CDR1 is DFQATT, CDR2 SNEGSKA (reference sequence). The CDR3 is 14 residues long. CDR3 sequence reads: CSASSRPLGETQYF. CDR3 nucleotides: TGCAGTGCTAGTAGTCGGCCCCTCGGTGAGACCCAGTACTTC.

The chain recombines TRBV28 with TRBJ2-3; maybe TRBD1 (5 bases). Trimming removed 4 bases from V and 1 base from J, with 21 bases in between. The CDR3 has 18 residues. Germline assignment: CDR1 MDHEN and CDR2 SYDVKM. The CDR3 region has the DNA TGTGCCAGCAGTTATGGGGCGCTCCAAAGCTTCGGCACAGATACGCAGTATTTT. It yields the protein CASSYGALQSFGTDTQYF.

This clonotype was seen a few times. The chain is built from TRBV20-1 and TRBJ2-7, with D maybe TRBD2 (6 bases). Germline V gene sequence: CDR1 DFQATT, CDR2 SNEGSKA (reference sequence). With 6 bases removed from V and 0 bases from J, the gap between germline ends came to 12 bases. The CDR3 length is 13 residues. The DNA for the CDR3 is TGCAGTGCCCGACTAGTCCTCTCCTACGAGCAGTACTTC. This codes for CSARLVLSYEQYF.